The table lists the clone carrying this T cell receptor (beta chain) with a count of one. The antigen is unknown. The sample belongs to a study of vaccination effects on CD4 cells after COVID-19. Study results and limitations: Late after vaccination, infection- and vaccine-induced clones showed marked clonal contraction.

With the ViraFEST assay, the study expanded antigen-specific CD4+ T cells using viral peptide pools, then sequenced them. Once cultured for roughly ten days, the cells underwent separation to obtain CD4+ T cells. Recipients of the vaccine had no prior SARS-CoV-2 infection and negative nucleocapsid antibodies. Every well got around 2 million PBMC, which were grown with about 10 IU/ml IL-2 and around 10 ug/ml peptides. On both days 3 and 7, half of the culture medium was replaced with IL-2 medium. The table came from immunoSEQ multiplex PCR; TCRdb's copy has only in-frame clones and leaves some out. The profile shows roughly 41,000 clones, more than 65% of them singletons. The material was CD4+ T cells from PBMCs cultured with HCoV-NL63 spike peptides, obtained before COVID-19 vaccination. The sequence was obtained from a human donor who received a COVID-19 vaccine.

CDR3 protein: CASSELRGRWTEAFF. For the CDR3, the DNA is TGTGCCAGCAGTGAACTCAGGGGGCGATGGACTGAAGCTTTCTTT. The chain couples TRBV2 to TRBJ1-1; 8 bases align to TRBD1. Germline CDR1 and CDR2: SNHLY and FYNNEI. CDR3 size: 15 residues. V was clipped by 2 bases and J by 5 bases; unmatched bases: 7.